This T cell receptor (beta chain) was identified during a study of T-cell memory formation after mild COVID-19. TCRdb re-called the 5' RACE reads through MiXCR, storing one row per CDR3 protein. Seen here are about 350,000 distinct CDR3 sequences, about an eighth observed once, and the top ten hold 20% to 25%. A word on this clonotype: Antigen specificity is unknown.

Study-wide results and caveats: Second-wave clones with a day 37 peak had unconfirmed SARS-CoV-2 specificity. Contracting CD4+ clones lay largely in CM and EM, with CD8+ ones residing in EMRA. Cross-reactive memory seemingly joined, as some responding clones were found in pre-infection memory. CD4+ bias marked clones expanding day 15 to 37, unlike balanced contracting clones.

This TCR derives from a man aged 18 to 35 who had mild COVID-19 (a few samples of this study predate the infection). Cell type and time point are not known. Material: PBMCs or a T cell subset sorted from them (not recorded which).

The CDR3 spells CASSSFGESGANVLTF. The CDR3 bases are TGTGCCAGCAGTTCTTTCGGCGAGAGTGGGGCCAACGTCCTGACTTTC. V usage is TRBV28 and J usage is TRBJ2-6; D not certain. CDR3 size: 16 residues. The germline V gene has CDR1 MDHEN and CDR2 SYDVKM. V lost 4 bases and J 3 bases, leaving 13 bases between the germline ends.